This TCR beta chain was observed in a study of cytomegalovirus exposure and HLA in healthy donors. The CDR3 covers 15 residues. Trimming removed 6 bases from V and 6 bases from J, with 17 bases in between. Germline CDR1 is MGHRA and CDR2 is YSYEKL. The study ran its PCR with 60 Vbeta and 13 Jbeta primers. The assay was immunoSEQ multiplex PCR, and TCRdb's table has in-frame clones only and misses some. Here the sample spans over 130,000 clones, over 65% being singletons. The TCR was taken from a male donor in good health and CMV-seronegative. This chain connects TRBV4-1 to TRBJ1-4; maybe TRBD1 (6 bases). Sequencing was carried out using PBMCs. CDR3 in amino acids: CASRAQGSRDEKLFF. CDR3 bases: TGCGCCAGCAGGGCACAGGGCTCCCGAGATGAAAAACTGTTTTTT.